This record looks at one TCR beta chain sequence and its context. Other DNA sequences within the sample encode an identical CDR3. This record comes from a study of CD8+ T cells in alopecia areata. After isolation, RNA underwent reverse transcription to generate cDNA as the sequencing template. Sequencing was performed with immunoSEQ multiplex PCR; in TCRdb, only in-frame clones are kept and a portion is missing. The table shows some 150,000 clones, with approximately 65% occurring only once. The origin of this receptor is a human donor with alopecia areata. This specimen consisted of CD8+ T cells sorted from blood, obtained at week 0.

CDR3 amino acids: CASSLAYNEQFF. The CDR3 coding sequence is TGTGCCAGCAGCTTGGCCTACAATGAGCAGTTCTTC. The chain is built from TRBV5-6 and TRBJ2-1; D gene unclear. The CDR3 is 12 amino acids. Germline V lookup: CDR1 SGHDT, CDR2 YYEEEE. V lost 0 bases and J lost 2, with 0 bases in between.